A single sample is the source of the 15 T cell receptor beta chains below, sequenced in a study of T cells in women clearing cervical HPV infection. Method: immunoSEQ multiplex PCR; TCRdb's copy keeps in-frame clones and lacks some. The sample has about 41,000 clones. The sample taken for sequencing was blood buffy coat. All receptors derive from a woman aged 18 to 75 with a cervical HPV16 infection that either progressed to CIN3+ or cleared (not recorded which).

To note about this clone: The read finishes 3 residues shy of the CDR3 end, and the germline J gene is used to complete it. The chain recombines TRBV5-1 with TRBJ2-3, with 9 nucleotides matching TRBD1. V lost 4 bases and J lost 1; bases outside the gene matches: 4. The CDR3 sequence is 15 residues long. Per germline, CDR1 SGHRS and CDR2 YFSETQ. CDR3 sequence reads: CASSARTGGTDTQYF. CDR3 DNA (partial): TGCGCCAGCAGCGCTCGGACAGGGGGCACAGATACG.

On this clone: The read ends 3 residues before the CDR3 terminus; that terminus is restored from the germline J gene. This chain joins TRBV11-2 and TRBJ1-4; TRBD1 agrees at 7 bases. V lost 7 bases, J lost 8 bases, and 10 bases stayed unmatched. The V gene's germline CDR1 is SGHAT and CDR2 FQNNGV. CDR3 length: 14 amino acids. The CDR3 loop is CASTLTGIGEKLFF. Partial CDR3 DNA: TGTGCCAGCACCTTGACAGGGATAGGCGAAAAA.

About this clone: The read ends 3 residues shy of where the CDR3 ends; the end is completed using the germline J gene. The chain employs TRBV20-1 and TRBJ2-5; the D gene is possibly TRBD1 (6 bases). V was clipped by 4 bases and J by 2 bases, with 11 bases between them. CDR1 and CDR2 from the germline V gene are DFQATT and SNEGSKA (reference sequence). The CDR3 contains 13 residues. The CDR3 DNA, read in part, is TGCAGTGCTACTAGGACAGCACAAGAGACC. Translation: CSATRTAQET. Given in full, the CDR3 is CSATRTAQETQYF.

A note on this clone: The read ends 3 residues shy of where the CDR3 ends; the end is completed using the germline J gene. This CDR3 is also generated by other DNA sequences in the sample. The gene calls are TRBV5-1 and TRBJ2-2; TRBD2 matches 15 bases. The CDR3 has 16 residues. V trimming: 3 bases; J trimming: 4 bases; junction bases outside the gene matches: 1. Looked up from germline, CDR1 is SGHRS and CDR2 is YFSETQ. The CDR3 sequence: CASSSGLAGGTGELFF. Incomplete CDR3 DNA: TGCGCCAGCAGCTCGGGACTAGCGGGGGGCACCGGGGAG. Full variable domain (remainder filled in from reference TRBV5-1 and TRBJ2-2): KAGVTQTPRYLIKTRGQQVTLSCSPISGHRSVSWYQQTPGQGLQFLFEYFSETQRNKGNFPGRFSGRQFSNSRSEMNVSTLELGDSALYLCASSSGLAGGTGELFFGEGSRLTVL.

In the case of this clone: The read ends 3 residues early relative to the CDR3; the germline J gene fills the gap. This rearrangement joins TRBV19 to TRBJ2-1; no reliable D call. This CDR3 has 12 residues. Germline CDR1 LNHDA, CDR2 SQIVND (reference sequence). The V gene lost 7 bases and the J gene lost 9 bases, with 13 bases spanning the gap. The CDR3: CASTLGGSEQFF. The part of the CDR3 DNA that was read is TGTGCCAGTACCCTCGGCGGTAGTGAG.

As regards this clone: The sequenced fragment ends 3 residues before the CDR3 boundary, so the rest is inferred from the germline J gene. The chain has TRBV20-1 and TRBJ2-1; D not resolved. The CDR3 covers 13 residues. V was clipped by 3 bases and J by 4 bases, with 10 bases between them. Germline V gene data show CDR1 as DFQATT and CDR2 as SNEGSKA (reference sequence). The CDR3 DNA, read in part, is TGCAGTGCTAGTAATCCCACATACAATGAG. Its translation is CSASNPTYNE. In full, the CDR3 reads CSASNPTYNEQFF.

Comments on this clone: The read gets to within 3 residues of the CDR3 end, and the germline J gene fills in the rest. This rearrangement joins TRBV20-1 to TRBJ2-7; possible D gene TRBD2, 6 bases. Germline CDR1 and CDR2: DFQATT and SNEGSKA (reference sequence). The CDR3 totals 13 residues. The V end was cut by 6 bases, the J end by 3 bases, with 15 bases between. The CDR3 region is CSATLAQIYEQYF. CDR3 DNA, as far as it was read: TGCAGTGCAACTCTAGCGCAGATCTACGAG.

For this clone: The read ends 3 residues early relative to the CDR3; the germline J gene fills the gap. The gene calls are TRBV29-1 and TRBJ1-2, with TRBD1 matching 7 bases. The trim removed 6 bases at V and 6 bases at J, leaving 10 bases unmatched. The CDR3 contains 13 residues. Germline CDR1 is SQVTM and CDR2 is ANQGSEA. The CDR3 bases that were read are TGCAGCGTCACTCCGGGACAGCTAAATGGC. Its protein is CSVTPGQLNG. The whole CDR3 sequence is CSVTPGQLNGYTF. The full variable domain, rest sourced from reference TRBV29-1 and TRBJ1-2, is SAVISQKPSRDICQRGTSLTIQCQVDSQVTMMFWYRQQPGQSLTLIATANQGSEATYESGFVIDKFPISRPNLTFSTLTVSNMSPEDSSIYLCSVTPGQLNGYTFGSGTRLTVV.

The CDR3 reads CASSPWTAHTGELFF. CDR3 DNA (partial): TGTGCCAGCAGCCCCTGGACAGCACACACCGGGGAG. The J gene is TRBJ2-2, the V gene TRBV7-3; possibly TRBD1 for D (6 bases). The read falls 3 residues short of the CDR3 end, and the missing part is taken from the germline J gene. V was clipped by 5 bases and J by 3 bases, with 13 bases between them. The CDR3 extends over 15 amino acids. From germline, CDR1 is SGHTA and CDR2 FQGTGA.

To note about this clone: The sequenced fragment ends 3 residues before the CDR3 boundary, so the rest is inferred from the germline J gene. The chain uses TRBV10-1 and TRBJ2-3; D is undetermined. The CDR3 spans 16 residues. Trimming removed 2 bases from V and 2 bases from J, with 14 bases in between. CDR1 is WNHNN, CDR2 SYGVQD, per germline (reference sequence). The CDR3 sequence: CASSEISGMITDTQYF. The CDR3 bases that were read are TGCGCCAGCAGTGAGATCTCAGGCATGATCACAGATACG.

Remarks on this clone: The read finishes 3 residues shy of the CDR3 end, and the germline J gene is used to complete it. The chain uses TRBV29-1 and TRBJ2-5; 11 positions agree with TRBD2. The germline V gene has CDR1 SQVTM and CDR2 ANQGSEA. This CDR3 comprises 16 residues. With V trimmed by 0 bases and J by 2 bases, 5 bases remained unmatched. CDR3 bases read: TGCAGCGTTGAAGATCCGACTAGCGGGGAACAAGAGACC. Its protein is CSVEDPTSGEQET. The whole CDR3 is CSVEDPTSGEQETQYF.

Concerning this clone: The sequenced fragment ends 3 residues before the CDR3 boundary, so the rest is inferred from the germline J gene. The chain employs TRBV18 and TRBJ1-1, with D perhaps TRBD1 (6 bases). The CDR3 extends over 14 amino acids. The germline CDR1 and CDR2 sequences are KGHSH and LQKENI. With 5 bases removed from V and 4 bases from J, the gap between germline ends came to 14 bases. The CDR3 bases that were read are TGTGCCAGCTCAGTGAACAGGGATGCCACTGAA. Translation: CASSVNRDATE. The entire CDR3 protein reads CASSVNRDATEAFF.

On this clone itself: The read terminates 3 residues ahead of where the CDR3 ends, so the germline J gene completes it. The genes are TRBV7-3 and TRBJ1-1; maybe TRBD1 (5 bases). The CDR3 has 15 residues. Trimming left V 5 bases short and J 6 bases short, with 19 bases between. In germline, CDR1 is SGHTA, CDR2 FQGTGA. The CDR3 spells CASSPGGRVGAEAFF. Incomplete CDR3 DNA: TGTGCCAGCAGCCCAGGAGGCAGGGTCGGTGCTGAA.

About this clone: The sequence runs out 3 residues before the end of the CDR3; the remainder is reconstructed from the germline J gene. Other DNA sequences within the sample encode an identical CDR3. This chain uses TRBV7-9 with TRBJ1-1, with 7 positions matching TRBD1. V gave up 5 bases and J gave up 4 bases; unmatched junction bases: 7. Germline CDR1 is SEHNR and CDR2 is FQNEAQ (reference sequence). The CDR3 is 14 amino acids. The CDR3 DNA, read in part, is TGTGCCAGCAGCCCCCGGACAGGAACCACTGAA. Translation: CASSPRTGTTE. The full-length CDR3 reads as CASSPRTGTTEAFF.

Worth noting for this clone: Coverage ceases 3 residues before the CDR3 finishes, and the germline J gene fills in the end. The V and J genes are TRBV4-1 and TRBJ1-5, with D perhaps matching TRBD1 (6 bases). Trimming took 0 bases from V and 1 from J, leaving 10 bases between them. Germline V lookup: CDR1 MGHRA, CDR2 YSYEKL. The CDR3 extends over 16 amino acids. CDR3 DNA, as far as it was read: TGCGCCAGCAGCCAAGATCGAACAGGGAGCAATCAGCCC. Translated, it gives CASSQDRTGSNQP. The entire CDR3 protein is CASSQDRTGSNQPQHF.